This T cell receptor beta chain was sequenced in a study of shared clonotypes between healthy human individuals. Method: immunoSEQ multiplex PCR; TCRdb's copy keeps in-frame clones and lacks some. This sample has about 490,000 clones; around 73% occur once, and the top ten carry 12%. All of the donors resided in Nashville, Tennessee, and each was a Caucasian adult. The CDR3 is made up of 14 amino acids. Germline V CDR1 and CDR2: SGHAT, FQNNGV. V shed 5 bases and J shed 9 bases, with 20 bases lying between them. The sequence derives from a woman in her forties in good health. Some clones in this sample may be carry-over from other donors' samples. The V gene is TRBV11-2, the J gene TRBJ2-7; no clear D. The sample was PBMCs. CDR3 residues: CASSTVMGTPGQYF. The CDR3 coding sequence is TGTGCCAGCAGCACAGTGATGGGAACCCCTGGGCAGTACTTC. Variable domain in full (rest from reference TRBV11-2 and TRBJ2-7): EAGVAQSPRYKIIEKRQSVAFWCNPISGHATLYWYQQILGQGPKLLIQFQNNGVVDDSQLPKDRFSAERLKGVDSTLKIQPAKLEDSAVYLCASSTVMGTPGQYFGPGTRLTVT.